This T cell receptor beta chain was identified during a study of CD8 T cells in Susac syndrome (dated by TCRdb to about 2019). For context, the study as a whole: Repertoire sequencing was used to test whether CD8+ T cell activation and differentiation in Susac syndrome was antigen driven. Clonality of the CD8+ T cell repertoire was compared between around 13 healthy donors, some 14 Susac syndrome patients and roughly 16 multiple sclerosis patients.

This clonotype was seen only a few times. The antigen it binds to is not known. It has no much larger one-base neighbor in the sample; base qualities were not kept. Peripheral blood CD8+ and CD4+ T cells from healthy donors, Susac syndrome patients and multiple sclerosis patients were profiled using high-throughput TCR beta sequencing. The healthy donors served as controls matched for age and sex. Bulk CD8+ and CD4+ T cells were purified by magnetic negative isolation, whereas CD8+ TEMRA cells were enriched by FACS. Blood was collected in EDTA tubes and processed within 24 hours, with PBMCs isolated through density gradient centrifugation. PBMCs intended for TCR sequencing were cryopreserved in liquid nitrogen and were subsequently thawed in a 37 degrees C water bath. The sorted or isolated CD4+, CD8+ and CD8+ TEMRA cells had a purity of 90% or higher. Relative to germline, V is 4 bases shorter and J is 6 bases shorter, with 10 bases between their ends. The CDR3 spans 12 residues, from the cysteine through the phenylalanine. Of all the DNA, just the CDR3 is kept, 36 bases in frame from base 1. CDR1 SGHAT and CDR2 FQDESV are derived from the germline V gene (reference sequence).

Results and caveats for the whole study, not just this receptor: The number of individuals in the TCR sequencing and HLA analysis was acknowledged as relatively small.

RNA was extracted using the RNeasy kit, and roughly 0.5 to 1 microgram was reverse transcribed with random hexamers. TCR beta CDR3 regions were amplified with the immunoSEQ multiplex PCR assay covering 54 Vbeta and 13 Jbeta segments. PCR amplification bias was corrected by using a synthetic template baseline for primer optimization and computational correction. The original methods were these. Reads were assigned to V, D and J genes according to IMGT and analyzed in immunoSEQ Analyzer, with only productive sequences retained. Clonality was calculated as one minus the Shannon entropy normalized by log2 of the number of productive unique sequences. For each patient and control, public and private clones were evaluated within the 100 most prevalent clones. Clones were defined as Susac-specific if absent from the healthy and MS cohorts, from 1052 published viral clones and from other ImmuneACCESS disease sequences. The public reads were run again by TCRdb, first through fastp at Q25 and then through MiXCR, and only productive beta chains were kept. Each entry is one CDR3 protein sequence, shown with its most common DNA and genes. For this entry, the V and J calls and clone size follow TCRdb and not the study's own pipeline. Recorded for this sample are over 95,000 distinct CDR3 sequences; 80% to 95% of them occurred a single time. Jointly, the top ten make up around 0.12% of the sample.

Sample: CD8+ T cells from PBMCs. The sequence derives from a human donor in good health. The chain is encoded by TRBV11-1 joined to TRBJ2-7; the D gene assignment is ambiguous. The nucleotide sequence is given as TGTGCCAGCAGCTCCCCGGTCGGCGAGCAGTACTTC. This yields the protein CASSSPVGEQYF.